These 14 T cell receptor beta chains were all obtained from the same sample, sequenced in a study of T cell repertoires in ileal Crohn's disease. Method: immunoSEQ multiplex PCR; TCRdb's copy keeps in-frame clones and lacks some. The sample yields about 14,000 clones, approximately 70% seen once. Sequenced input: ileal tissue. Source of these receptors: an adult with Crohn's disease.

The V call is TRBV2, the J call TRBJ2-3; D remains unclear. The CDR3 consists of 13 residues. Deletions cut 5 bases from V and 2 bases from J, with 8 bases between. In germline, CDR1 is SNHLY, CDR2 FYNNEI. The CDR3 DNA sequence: TGTGCCAGCAGTATCGGTATCACAGATACGCAGTATTTT. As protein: CASSIGITDTQYF.

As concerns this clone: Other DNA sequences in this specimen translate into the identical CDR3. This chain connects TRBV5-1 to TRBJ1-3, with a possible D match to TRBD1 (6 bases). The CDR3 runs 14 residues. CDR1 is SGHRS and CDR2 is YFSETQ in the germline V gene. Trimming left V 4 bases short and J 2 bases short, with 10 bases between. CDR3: CASSPSGAGNTIYF. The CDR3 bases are TGCGCCAGCAGCCCCTCAGGGGCTGGAAACACCATATATTTT. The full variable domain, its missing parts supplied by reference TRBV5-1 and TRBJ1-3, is KAGVTQTPRYLIKTRGQQVTLSCSPISGHRSVSWYQQTPGQGLQFLFEYFSETQRNKGNFPGRFSGRQFSNSRSEMNVSTLELGDSALYLCASSPSGAGNTIYFGEGSWLTVV.

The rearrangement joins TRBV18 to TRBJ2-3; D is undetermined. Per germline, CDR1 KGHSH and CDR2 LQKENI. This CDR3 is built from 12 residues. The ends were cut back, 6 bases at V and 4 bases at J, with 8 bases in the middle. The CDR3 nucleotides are TGTGCCAGCTCGAGCGAAGCAGATACGCAGTATTTT. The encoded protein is CASSSEADTQYF. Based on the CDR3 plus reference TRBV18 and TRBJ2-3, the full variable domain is NAGVMQNPRHLVRRRGQEARLRCSPMKGHSHVYWYRQLPEEGLKFMVYLQKENIIDESGMPKERFSAEFPKEGPSILRIQQVVRGDSAAYFCASSSEADTQYFGPGTRLTVL.

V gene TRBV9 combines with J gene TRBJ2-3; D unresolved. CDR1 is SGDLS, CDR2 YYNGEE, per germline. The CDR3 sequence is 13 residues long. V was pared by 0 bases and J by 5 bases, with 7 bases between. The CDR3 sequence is CASSVALVDTQYF. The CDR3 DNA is TGTGCCAGCAGCGTAGCTTTGGTAGATACGCAGTATTTT.

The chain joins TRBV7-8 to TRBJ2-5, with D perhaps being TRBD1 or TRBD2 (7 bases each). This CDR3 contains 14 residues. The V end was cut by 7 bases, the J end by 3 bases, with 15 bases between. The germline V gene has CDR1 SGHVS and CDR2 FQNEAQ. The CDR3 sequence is CASNSQGGEETQYF. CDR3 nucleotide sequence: TGTGCCAGCAACTCTCAGGGGGGGGAAGAGACCCAGTACTTC.

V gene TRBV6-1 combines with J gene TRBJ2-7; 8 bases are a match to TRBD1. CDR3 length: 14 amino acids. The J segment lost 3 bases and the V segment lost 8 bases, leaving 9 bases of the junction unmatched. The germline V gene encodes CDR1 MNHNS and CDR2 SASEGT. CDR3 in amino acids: CASLAGTGYYEQYF. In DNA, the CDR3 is TGTGCCAGCCTGGCAGGGACAGGATACTACGAGCAGTACTTC.

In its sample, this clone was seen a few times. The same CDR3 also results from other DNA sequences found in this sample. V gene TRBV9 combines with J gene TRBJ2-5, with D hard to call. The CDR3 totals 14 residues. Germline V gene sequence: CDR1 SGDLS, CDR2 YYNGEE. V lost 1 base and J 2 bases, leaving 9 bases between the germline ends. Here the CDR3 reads CASSVTSAQETQYF. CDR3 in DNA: TGTGCCAGCAGCGTAACCAGCGCTCAAGAGACCCAGTACTTC.

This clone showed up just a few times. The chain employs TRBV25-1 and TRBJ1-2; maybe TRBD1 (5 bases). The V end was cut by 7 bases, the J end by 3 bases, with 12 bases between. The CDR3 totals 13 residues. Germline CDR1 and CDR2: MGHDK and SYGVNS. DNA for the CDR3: TGTGCCAGCAAAGGGGATGGGGACTATGGCTACACCTTC. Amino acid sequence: CASKGDGDYGYTF.

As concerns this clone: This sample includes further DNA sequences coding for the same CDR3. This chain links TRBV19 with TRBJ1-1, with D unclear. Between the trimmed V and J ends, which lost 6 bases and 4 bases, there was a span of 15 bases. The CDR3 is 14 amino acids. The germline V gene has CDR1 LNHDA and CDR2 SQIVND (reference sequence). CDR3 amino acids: CASSLKRVGTEAFF. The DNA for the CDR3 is TGTGCCAGTAGCCTTAAAAGAGTAGGCACTGAAGCTTTCTTT.

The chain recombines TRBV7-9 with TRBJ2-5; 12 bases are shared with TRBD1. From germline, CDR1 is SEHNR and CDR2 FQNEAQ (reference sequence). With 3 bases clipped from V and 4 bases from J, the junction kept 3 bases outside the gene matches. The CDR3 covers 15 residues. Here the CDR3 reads CASSLGQGAGETQYF. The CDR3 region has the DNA TGTGCCAGCAGCTTGGGACAGGGGGCCGGAGAGACCCAGTACTTC. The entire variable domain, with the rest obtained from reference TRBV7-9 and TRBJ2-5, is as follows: DTGVSQNPRHKITKRGQNVTFRCDPISEHNRLYWYRQTLGQGPEFLTYFQNEAQLEKSRLLSDRFSAERPKGSFSTLEIQRTEQGDSAMYLCASSLGQGAGETQYFGPGTRLLVL.

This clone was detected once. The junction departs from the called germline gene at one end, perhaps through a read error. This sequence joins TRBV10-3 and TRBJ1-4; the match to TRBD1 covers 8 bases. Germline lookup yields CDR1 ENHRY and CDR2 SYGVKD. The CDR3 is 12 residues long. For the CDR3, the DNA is TGTGCCATAGGGACAGGCGGGGAAAAACTATTTTTT. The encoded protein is CAIGTGGEKLFF.

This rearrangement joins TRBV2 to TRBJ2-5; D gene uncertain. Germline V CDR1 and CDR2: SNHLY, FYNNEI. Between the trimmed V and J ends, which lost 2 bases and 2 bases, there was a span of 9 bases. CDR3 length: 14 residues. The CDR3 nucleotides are TGTGCCAGCAGTGAATCTAGGGCGCAAGAGACCCAGTACTTC. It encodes CASSESRAQETQYF.

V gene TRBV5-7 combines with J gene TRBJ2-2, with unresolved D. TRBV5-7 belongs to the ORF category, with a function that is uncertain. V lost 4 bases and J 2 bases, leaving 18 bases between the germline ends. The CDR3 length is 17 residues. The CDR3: CASSLNPPSPNTGELFF. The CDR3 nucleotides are TGTGCCAGCAGCCTCAACCCGCCTAGTCCCAACACCGGGGAGCTGTTTTTT.

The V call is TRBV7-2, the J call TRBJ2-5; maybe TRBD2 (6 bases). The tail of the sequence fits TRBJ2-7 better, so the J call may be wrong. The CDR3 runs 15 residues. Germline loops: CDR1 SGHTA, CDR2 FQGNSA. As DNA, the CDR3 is TGTGCCAGCAGCTTAAGGCGGGGCCCGACCTACGAGCAGTACTTC. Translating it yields CASSLRRGPTYEQYF.